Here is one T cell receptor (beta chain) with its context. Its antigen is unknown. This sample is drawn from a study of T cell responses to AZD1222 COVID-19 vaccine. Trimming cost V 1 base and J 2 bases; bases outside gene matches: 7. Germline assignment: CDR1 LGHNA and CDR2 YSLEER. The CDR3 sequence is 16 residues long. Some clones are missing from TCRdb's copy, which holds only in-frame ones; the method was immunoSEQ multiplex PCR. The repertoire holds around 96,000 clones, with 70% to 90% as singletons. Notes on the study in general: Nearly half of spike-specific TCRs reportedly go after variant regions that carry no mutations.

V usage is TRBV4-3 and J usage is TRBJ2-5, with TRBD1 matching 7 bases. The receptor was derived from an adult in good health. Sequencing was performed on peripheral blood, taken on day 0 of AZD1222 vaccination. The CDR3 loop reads CASSQGTGRGQETQYF. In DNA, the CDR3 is TGCGCCAGCAGCCAAGGTACGGGCAGGGGGCAAGAGACCCAGTACTTC.